The clone carrying this T cell receptor beta chain appeared a single time. CDR1 is MDHEN, CDR2 SYDVKM, per germline. V lost 8 bases to trimming and J lost 6 bases, with 25 bases between them. The CDR3 length is 16 residues. Some clones are missing from TCRdb's copy, which holds only in-frame ones; the method was immunoSEQ multiplex PCR. The table lists over 85,000 clones, 95% to 97% of them singletons. The sample originates from a study of technical replicates of blood from a handful of donors. The TCR comes from a human donor in good health. The V and J genes are TRBV28 and TRBJ1-2; the D is unclear. What was sequenced was T cells isolated from PBMCs. CDR3 sequence (DNA): TGTGCCAGCGTGGTAAGGCTGGGAGCGGCAACTAATGGCTACACCTTC. Its protein is CASVVRLGAATNGYTF.